This entry lists 31 T cell receptor beta chains sequenced from one sample in a study of metastatic and nonmetastatic thyroid tumors. Every patient underwent thyroid surgery untreated. TCRdb re-called the PCR reads with MiXCR. The table includes 35,000 to 50,000 clones, more than 25% detected once. Sequencing was done on a sample of blood. These receptors were collected from a male donor with papillary thyroid cancer or a benign thyroid nodule (not recorded which). Some clones in this sample may be carry-over from other donors' samples.

This clone was seen many times. This chain connects TRBV5-1 to TRBJ1-2; D ambiguous. Germline V gives CDR1 SGHRS, CDR2 YFSETQ. The CDR3 is 12 amino acids. Trimming pared 0 bases from V and 7 bases from J, leaving 7 bases between. The CDR3 loop is CASSLEGIGYTF. The CDR3, as DNA: TGCGCCAGCAGCTTGGAGGGTATTGGCTACACCTTC. Full variable domain (rest looked up from reference TRBV5-1 and TRBJ1-2): KAGVTQTPRYLIKTRGQQVTLSCSPISGHRSVSWYQQTPGQGLQFLFEYFSETQRNKGNFPGRFSGRQFSNSRSEMNVSTLELGDSALYLCASSLEGIGYTFGSGTRLTVV.

This clone was observed many times. The chain is built from TRBV30 and TRBJ1-2; TRBD1 matches at 8 bases. The CDR3 runs 16 residues. V was pared by 2 bases and J by 3 bases, with 11 bases of the junction left unmatched. From germline, CDR1 is GTSNPN and CDR2 SVGIG (reference sequence). CDR3 bases: TGTGCCTGGAGTCTCAAGGGGACAGGCGGGGACTATGGCTACACCTTC. Protein product: CAWSLKGTGGDYGYTF.

CDR3 sequence (DNA): TGTGCCAGCAGTAGGGAAAGAGGCAATCAGCCCCAGCATTTT. Residues: CASSRERGNQPQHF. The J gene is TRBJ1-5, the V gene TRBV6-1; D remains unclear. Deletions cut 5 bases from V and 2 bases from J, with 10 bases between. The CDR3 has 14 residues. Per the germline V gene, CDR1 is MNHNS and CDR2 is SASEGT.

This clone appeared many times. The V call is TRBV18, the J call TRBJ2-5; D assignment may be TRBD1 or TRBD2 (5 bases each). CDR3 size: 17 residues. Germline V gene sequence: CDR1 KGHSH, CDR2 LQKENI. V gave up 5 bases and J gave up 1 base, with 20 bases separating them. DNA of the CDR3: TGTGCCAGCTCATCTTTCCCGGGACGGCTATCCCAAGAGACCCAGTACTTC. This sequence encodes CASSSFPGRLSQETQYF.

This clone came up once. The chain couples TRBV6-1 to TRBJ2-1; TRBD1 agrees at 9 bases. Germline V gene data show CDR1 as MNHNS and CDR2 as SASEGT. This CDR3 is 16 amino acids long. Trimming at V came to 3 bases and at J to 15 bases, leaving 18 bases not matched to a gene. The CDR3 coding sequence is TGTGCCAGCAGTGAGATTCCGGGACAGGGAAAGGATGTGGTGTTCTTC. It is translated as CASSEIPGQGKDVVFF.

In this sample, this clone turned up a few times. The chain uses TRBV24-1 and TRBJ2-2; D is ambiguous. The V gene's germline CDR1 is KGHDR and CDR2 SFDVKD. The V end was cut by 4 bases, the J end by 7 bases, with 9 bases between. This CDR3 has 13 residues. CDR3 in amino acids: CATSERPDGELFF. CDR3 nucleotides: TGTGCCACCAGTGAGAGGCCCGACGGGGAGCTGTTTTTT.

This clone was seen once. V gene TRBV5-1 combines with J gene TRBJ2-3; the D gene is possibly TRBD2 (6 bases). The CDR3 spans 14 residues. Trimming took off 4 bases at V and 2 bases at J, with 11 bases between the two ends. The germline CDR1 and CDR2 sequences are SGHRS and YFSETQ. CDR3 residues: CASSRTTNTDTQYF. In DNA form, the CDR3 reads TGCGCCAGCAGCCGGACTACAAACACAGATACGCAGTATTTT. Supplemented by reference TRBV5-1 and TRBJ2-3, the full variable domain reads KAGVTQTPRYLIKTRGQQVTLSCSPISGHRSVSWYQQTPGQGLQFLFEYFSETQRNKGNFPGRFSGRQFSNSRSEMNVSTLELGDSALYLCASSRTTNTDTQYFGPGTRLTVL.

The V gene is TRBV5-1, the J gene TRBJ1-1, with D perhaps matching TRBD1 (5 bases). CDR3 length: 14 residues. CDR1 SGHRS and CDR2 YFSETQ come from the germline V gene. V was clipped by 1 base and J by 8 bases, with 15 bases between them. The CDR3 loop is CASSLNGWDREAFF. For the CDR3, the DNA is TGCGCCAGCAGCTTGAACGGGTGGGACCGCGAAGCTTTCTTT.

This clone was counted many times. V is TRBV12-3 or TRBV12-4 and J is TRBJ2-5, with 12 bases lining up with TRBD2. The trim removed 7 bases at V and 1 base at J, leaving 4 bases unmatched. The CDR3 has 15 residues. CDR3: CASTLAGGFQETQYF. The CDR3 nucleotides are TGTGCCAGCACGCTAGCGGGGGGGTTCCAAGAGACCCAGTACTTC.

This chain uses TRBV20-1 with TRBJ2-7; D ambiguous. Trimming cost V 0 bases and J 2 bases, with 17 bases left between them. The CDR3 consists of 16 residues. Germline V gives CDR1 DFQATT, CDR2 SNEGSKA (reference sequence). CDR3 nucleotide sequence: TGCAGTGCTAGAGATTTGGGCAGACACTTTACCTACGAGCAGTACTTC. It yields the protein CSARDLGRHFTYEQYF.

There are many counts of this clone. V usage is TRBV28 and J usage is TRBJ2-5; 7 bases agree with TRBD2. Germline assignment: CDR1 MDHEN and CDR2 SYDVKM. The V segment lost 5 bases and the J segment 0 bases; nucleotides outside the gene matches: 3. CDR3 size: 14 residues. The DNA for the CDR3 is TGTGCCAGCAGTAACCTAGCGGACCAAGAGACCCAGTACTTC. Translated, it gives CASSNLADQETQYF.

This clone was counted many times. CDR3 amino acids: CASSASSSGRRYEQYF. DNA of the CDR3: TGTGCCAGCAGCGCCTCTTCTAGCGGGAGGAGGTACGAGCAGTACTTC. The J gene is TRBJ2-7, the V gene TRBV9, with 11 bases matching TRBD2. Losses at the gene ends were 3 bases for V and 4 bases for J; bases not matched to a gene: 9. The CDR3 has 16 amino acids. Germline CDR1 reads SGDLS; CDR2 reads YYNGEE.

Here the CDR3 reads CASRGGVGTGELFF. The CDR3 DNA follows: TGTGCCAGCAGGGGGGGGGTGGGCACCGGGGAGCTGTTTTTT. This chain joins TRBV2 and TRBJ2-2, with 7 bases fitting TRBD2. Looked up from germline, CDR1 is SNHLY and CDR2 is FYNNEI. There are 14 residues in the CDR3. Unmatched junction bases numbered 5, after V lost 6 bases and J lost 4 bases.

By sample share, this clone is medium-sized. For the CDR3, the DNA is TGTGCCAGCTCACAATCAGGTTTGGGCGACGGAGCCAACGTCCTGACTTTC. It codes for CASSQSGLGDGANVLTF. This chain links TRBV18 with TRBJ2-6; D not resolved. This CDR3 contains 17 residues. V was cut by 4 bases and J by 7 bases, with 20 bases left in between. Per germline, CDR1 KGHSH and CDR2 LQKENI.

Notes on this clone: One end of the junction fails to match germline, which may point to a read error. The chain combines TRBV9 with TRBJ2-3; D call uncertain. There are 14 residues in the CDR3. Germline assignment: CDR1 SGDLS and CDR2 YYNGEE. The CDR3 DNA reads as TGTGGCAGCAGCTCCCGACGCAACACAGATACGGAGTATTTT. Its translation is CGSSSRRNTDTEYF.

By share, this clone ranks as medium-sized. This sequence joins TRBV10-2 and TRBJ2-6; no definite D call. The CDR3 sequence is 18 residues long. V shed 0 bases and J shed 0 bases, with 12 bases lying between them. Germline V gene data show CDR1 as WSHSY and CDR2 as SAAADI. CDR3 sequence reads: CASSESDKLHSGANVLTF. The CDR3 coding sequence is TGCGCCAGCAGTGAGTCAGACAAACTCCACTCTGGGGCCAACGTCCTGACTTTC.

By proportion, this clone is medium-sized (0.01 to 0.1%). V is TRBV12-3 or TRBV12-4 and J is TRBJ2-7; perhaps D is TRBD1 or TRBD2 (5 bases each). This CDR3 has 13 amino acids. V was pared by 0 bases and J by 8 bases, with 11 bases between. CDR3 bases: TGTGCCAGCAGTTTAGCGGGGGAGCTCCAGCAGTACTTC. Amino acids: CASSLAGELQQYF.

The chain carries TRBV5-1 and TRBJ2-5, with D uncertain. The germline gives CDR1 SGHRS, CDR2 YFSETQ. V was cut by 4 bases and J by 6 bases, with 19 bases left in between. There are 15 residues in the CDR3. CDR3 residues: CASSPEQGCRQTQYF. CDR3 nucleotide sequence: TGCGCCAGCAGCCCGGAGCAAGGGTGTAGACAGACCCAGTACTTC.

A note on this clone: A single base separates this from a much larger clone, so it may be a read error. The CDR3 loop is CAIGVFEGGNTIYF. For the CDR3, the DNA is TGTGCCATCGGCGTGTTTGAGGGGGGAAACACCATATATTTT. This chain uses TRBV9 with TRBJ1-3; D might be TRBD1 (5 bases). CDR3 length: 14 residues. Per germline, CDR1 SGDLS and CDR2 YYNGEE. V lost 9 bases and J lost 4, with 17 bases in between.

This clone was detected many times. The genes are TRBV7-3 and TRBJ2-1; TRBD2 matches 10 bases. This CDR3 comprises 15 residues. V shed 5 bases and J 6 bases; nucleotides not matched to a gene: 7. Germline CDR1 SGHTA, CDR2 FQGTGA. CDR3 sequence (DNA): TGTGCCAGCAGCCCTAGGACTAGCGGAGTCAATGAGCAGTTCTTC. This encodes CASSPRTSGVNEQFF.

This clone has at least ten counts. A much more abundant neighbour one base away suggests this may be a read error. The same CDR3 also results from other DNA sequences found in this sample. V usage is TRBV12-5 and J usage is TRBJ2-5; TRBD2 might be the D (6 bases). CDR3 length: 14 amino acids. V lost 6 bases, J lost 3 bases, and 14 bases lay in between. Germline values: CDR1 LGHNT, CDR2 FRNRAP. CDR3 protein: CASGTGTGEETQYF. CDR3 DNA: TGTGCTAGTGGCACCGGGACGGGGGAAGAGACCCAGTACTTC.

There are many counts of this clone. The chain couples TRBV6-1 to TRBJ1-1, with D unclear. V lost 9 bases to trimming and J lost 3 bases, with 14 bases between them. The CDR3 is 13 amino acids. Germline values: CDR1 MNHNS, CDR2 SASEGT. This chain's CDR3 is CASSYGGYTEAFF. The CDR3 DNA follows: TGTGCCAGTAGCTATGGCGGCTACACTGAAGCTTTCTTT.

This clone was recorded many times. This chain joins TRBV5-1 and TRBJ2-5; D is unclear. CDR3 length: 11 amino acids. V lost 4 bases and J lost 1, with 2 bases in between. Germline CDR1 and CDR2: SGHRS and YFSETQ. The CDR3 DNA sequence: TGCGCCAGCAGCCCCCAAGAGACCCAGTACTTC. It encodes CASSPQETQYF.

The genes are TRBV6-2 or TRBV6-3 and TRBJ2-7; 10 positions agree with TRBD2. This CDR3 comprises 19 residues. The V gene's germline CDR1 is MNHEY and CDR2 SVGEGT. V gave up 7 bases and J gave up 5 bases; unmatched junction bases: 23. The CDR3 coding sequence is TGTGCCAGCAAAAACGCCGTGGCTAGCGGGAGTTCCGAAGGAGACGAGCAGTACTTC. Protein product: CASKNAVASGSSEGDEQYF.

This chain connects TRBV6-4 to TRBJ2-7; 14 bases match TRBD2. This CDR3 has 14 residues. V was clipped by 2 bases and J by 6 bases; unmatched bases: 0. Germline V gene data show CDR1 as MRHNA and CDR2 as SNTAGT. CDR3: CASSDGTSGSEQYF. The CDR3 DNA reads TGTGCCAGCAGTGACGGGACTAGCGGGAGCGAGCAGTACTTC.

This clone was recorded many times. The chain combines TRBV3-1 with TRBJ2-3, with D hard to call. The CDR3 consists of 12 residues. Germline CDR1 reads LGHDT; CDR2 reads YNNKEL (reference sequence). Trimming pared 1 base from V and 12 bases from J, leaving 11 bases between. The CDR3 region is CASSQVSRVQYF. Here the CDR3 DNA reads TGTGCCAGCAGCCAAGTCTCCCGGGTTCAGTATTTT.

In its sample, this clone was seen many times. The rearrangement joins TRBV3-1 to TRBJ2-3, with 8 bases fitting TRBD2. Germline CDR1 reads LGHDT; CDR2 reads YNNKEL (reference sequence). The CDR3 is made up of 14 amino acids. With 5 bases clipped from V and 7 bases from J, the junction kept 8 bases outside the gene matches. The CDR3 protein is CASSELADFHTQYF. The CDR3 region has the DNA TGTGCCAGCAGCGAACTAGCGGACTTCCATACGCAGTATTTT.

The rearrangement joins TRBV12-3 or TRBV12-4 to TRBJ2-7; 10 nucleotides agree with TRBD2. With 4 bases clipped from V and 5 bases from J, the junction kept 5 bases outside the gene matches. The CDR3 is 14 amino acids. The CDR3 region is CASSSGTSDHEQYF. The CDR3 DNA follows: TGTGCCAGCAGTTCCGGGACTAGCGACCACGAGCAGTACTTC.

V is TRBV5-1 and J is TRBJ2-6; D call uncertain. The CDR3 contains 15 residues. V was shortened by 4 bases and J by 2 bases, with 10 bases between the two germline ends. CDR1 is SGHRS, CDR2 YFSETQ, per germline. CDR3 amino acids: CASSNIPTGANVLTF. CDR3 in DNA: TGCGCCAGCAGCAATATACCGACTGGGGCCAACGTCCTGACTTTC. Looking up the rest from reference TRBV5-1 and TRBJ2-6 gives the full variable domain: KAGVTQTPRYLIKTRGQQVTLSCSPISGHRSVSWYQQTPGQGLQFLFEYFSETQRNKGNFPGRFSGRQFSNSRSEMNVSTLELGDSALYLCASSNIPTGANVLTFGAGSRLTVL.

This clone was picked up many times. A clone one base away is much larger, so this may be a read error. The rearrangement links TRBV6-1 to TRBJ2-1, with D unclear. The V gene lost 6 bases and the J gene lost 8 bases, with 14 bases spanning the gap. The V gene's germline CDR1 is MNHNS and CDR2 SASEGT. The CDR3 has 13 amino acids. The CDR3 protein is CASSNKGNDEQFF. CDR3 sequence (DNA): TGTGCCAGCAGCAACAAGGGAAACGATGAGCAGTTCTTC.

Ten or more counts support this clone. The V gene is TRBV19, the J gene TRBJ1-3, with D possibly matching TRBD1 (5 bases). The V and J ends lost 8 bases and 4 bases respectively, with 12 bases between them. This CDR3 has 13 residues. Looked up from germline, CDR1 is LNHDA and CDR2 is SQIVND (reference sequence). The CDR3 DNA sequence: TGTGCCAGTTCGGAGGGGCGAGGAAACACCATATATTTT. Translation: CASSEGRGNTIYF.